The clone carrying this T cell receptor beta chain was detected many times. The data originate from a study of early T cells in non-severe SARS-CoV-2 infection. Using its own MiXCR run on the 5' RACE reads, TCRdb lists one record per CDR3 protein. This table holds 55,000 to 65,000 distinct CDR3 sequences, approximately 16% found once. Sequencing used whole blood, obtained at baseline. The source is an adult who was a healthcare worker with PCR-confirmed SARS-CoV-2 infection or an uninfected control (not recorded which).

As DNA, the CDR3 is TGCAGCGTTAGTCTCAGGGCCTCTGGAAACACCATATATTTT. Amino acids: CSVSLRASGNTIYF. The chain joins TRBV29-1 to TRBJ1-3; a weak D match, TRBD1 (5 bases). V lost 5 bases and J 0 bases, leaving 11 bases between the germline ends. This CDR3 is built from 14 residues. Germline loops: CDR1 SQVTM, CDR2 ANQGSEA.